This T cell receptor (beta chain) was sequenced for a study of sequential checkpoint blockade in melanoma (dated by TCRdb to between 2019 and 2020). Background for the entire study: In a 1:1 randomization, patients received either first-line nivolumab then ipilimumab (arm A) or ipilimumab then nivolumab (arm B). Maintenance nivolumab came after each of the two trial sequences. Broad study findings and their caveats: Validation of the response-prediction model combining TCR metrics and mutation burden is needed in larger, independent patient cohorts.

This clone showed up just once. Its specific antigen is unknown. No per-base quality is available; no much larger clone lies one base away. What this sample's treatment or condition label stands for: randomized to nivolumab then ipilimumab (arm A) or the reverse (arm B). Prior DNA-damaging chemotherapy had not been received by any trial patient. Thawed PBMCs were sorted on a FACS Aria II flow cytometer to isolate live CD3+CD8+ cells negative for CD19 and CD56. Samples came from patients with melanoma in CheckMate 064, a randomized, open-label phase II trial of sequential checkpoint blockade. Peripheral blood mononuclear cells were collected by leukapheresis, purified with Ficoll-Paque, and frozen in human serum with roughly 10% DMSO. Purity of sorted blood CD3+CD8+ cells was verified at >98% immediately after sorting, followed by DNA extraction. The CDR3 starts with the cysteine, ends with the phenylalanine, and has 15 residues. Of all the DNA, just the CDR3 is kept, 45 bases in frame from base 1. For CDR1 and CDR2, the germline V gene lists SGHDN and FVKESK. Cut back by 0 bases and 3 bases, the V and J ends lie 12 bases apart.

TCRbeta CDR3 regions were immunosequenced from genomic DNA with the immunoSEQ Assay. Before high-throughput sequencing, the genomic DNA was amplified using bias-controlled multiplex PCR. The authors processed their data as follows. To quantify the absolute abundance of each unique TCRbeta CDR3 region, the sequences were collapsed and filtered. Clonality, defined as 1 minus Pielou's evenness, was calculated using productive rearrangements only. Clones with significantly greater frequencies in on-treatment versus baseline samples were identified using a previously published method. TCRdb took over this immuneACCESS table, retaining in-frame rearrangements with V and J assigned. Such tables are incomplete; in checked studies, under half of the missing clones stem from an unresolved V gene, and the remainder is unexplained. That table supplies the V and J calls and clone size; D and trimming were determined from the DNA. Here the sample has tens of thousands of clones; approximately 77% occur a single time. The top ten clonotypes cover roughly 18% of the sample.

The sequence came from a human donor with melanoma. The V and J segments used are TRBV14 and TRBJ2-7; no D gene is confidently identified. The source material was CD8+ T cells sorted from blood (inferred from file names), sampled from a patient given nivolumab and ipilimumab in sequence. The CDR3 protein: CASSQDEEKYYEQYF. The DNA sequence is as follows: TGTGCCAGCAGCCAAGATGAGGAGAAATACTACGAGCAGTACTTC.